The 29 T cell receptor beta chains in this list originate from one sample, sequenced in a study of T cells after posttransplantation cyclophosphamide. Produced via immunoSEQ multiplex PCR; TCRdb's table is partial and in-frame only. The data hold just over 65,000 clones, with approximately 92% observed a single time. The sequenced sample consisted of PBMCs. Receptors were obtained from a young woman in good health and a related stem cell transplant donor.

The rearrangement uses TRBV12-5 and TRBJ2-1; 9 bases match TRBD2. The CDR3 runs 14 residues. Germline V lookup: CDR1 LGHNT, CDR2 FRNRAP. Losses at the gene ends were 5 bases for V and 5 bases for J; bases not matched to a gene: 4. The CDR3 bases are TGTGCTAGTGGTGGGGCGGGGGGGCACAATGAGCAGTTCTTC. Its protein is CASGGAGGHNEQFF.

CDR3 amino acids: CASSEGEQPQHF. In nucleotides, the CDR3 is TGTGCCAGCTCGGAAGGGGAACAGCCCCAGCATTTT. This sequence joins TRBV18 and TRBJ1-5, with D perhaps TRBD1 (5 bases). Trimming took 6 bases from V and 7 from J, leaving 10 bases between them. The germline CDR1 and CDR2 sequences are KGHSH and LQKENI. The CDR3 has 12 residues.

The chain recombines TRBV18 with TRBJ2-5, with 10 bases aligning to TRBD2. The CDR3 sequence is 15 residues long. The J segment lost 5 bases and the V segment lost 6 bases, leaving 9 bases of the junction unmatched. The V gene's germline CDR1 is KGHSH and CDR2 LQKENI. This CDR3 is CASSPSGGALETQYF. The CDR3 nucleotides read TGTGCCAGCTCGCCAAGCGGGGGGGCGCTGGAGACCCAGTACTTC.

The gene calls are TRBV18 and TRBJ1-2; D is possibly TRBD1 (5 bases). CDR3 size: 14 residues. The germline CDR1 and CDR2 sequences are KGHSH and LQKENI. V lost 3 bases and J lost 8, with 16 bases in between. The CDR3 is CASSPLSAEGGYTF. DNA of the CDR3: TGTGCCAGCTCACCGCTCTCGGCCGAGGGGGGCTACACCTTC.

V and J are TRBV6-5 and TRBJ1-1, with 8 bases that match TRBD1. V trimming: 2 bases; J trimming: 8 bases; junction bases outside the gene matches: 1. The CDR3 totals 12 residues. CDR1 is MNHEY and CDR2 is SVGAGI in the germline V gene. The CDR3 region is CASSYRTGEAFF. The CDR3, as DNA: TGTGCCAGCAGTTACCGGACAGGGGAAGCTTTCTTT.

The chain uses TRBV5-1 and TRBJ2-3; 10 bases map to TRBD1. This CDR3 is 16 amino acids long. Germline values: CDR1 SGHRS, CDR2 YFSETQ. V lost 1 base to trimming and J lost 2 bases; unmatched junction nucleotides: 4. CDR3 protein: CASSLIGTGVTDTQYF. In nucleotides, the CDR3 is TGCGCCAGCAGCTTGATTGGGACAGGGGTCACAGATACGCAGTATTTT.

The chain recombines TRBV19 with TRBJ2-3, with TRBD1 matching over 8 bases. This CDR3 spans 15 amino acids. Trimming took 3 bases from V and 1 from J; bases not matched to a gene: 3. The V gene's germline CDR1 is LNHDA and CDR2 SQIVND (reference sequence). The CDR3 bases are TGTGCCAGTAGTATCCGGGGACAGGGCACAGATACGCAGTATTTT. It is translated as CASSIRGQGTDTQYF.

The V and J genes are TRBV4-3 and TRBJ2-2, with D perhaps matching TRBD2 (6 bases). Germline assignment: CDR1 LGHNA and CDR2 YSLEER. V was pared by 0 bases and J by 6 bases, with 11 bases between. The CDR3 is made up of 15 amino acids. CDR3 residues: CASSQDWRGPGELFF. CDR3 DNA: TGCGCCAGCAGCCAAGATTGGCGGGGCCCCGGGGAGCTGTTTTTT.

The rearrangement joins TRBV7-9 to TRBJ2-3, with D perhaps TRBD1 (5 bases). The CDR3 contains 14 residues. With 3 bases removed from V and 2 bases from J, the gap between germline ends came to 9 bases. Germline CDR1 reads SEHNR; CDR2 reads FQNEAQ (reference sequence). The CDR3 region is CASSFQGSTDTQYF. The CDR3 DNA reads TGTGCCAGCAGCTTCCAGGGTTCCACAGATACGCAGTATTTT.

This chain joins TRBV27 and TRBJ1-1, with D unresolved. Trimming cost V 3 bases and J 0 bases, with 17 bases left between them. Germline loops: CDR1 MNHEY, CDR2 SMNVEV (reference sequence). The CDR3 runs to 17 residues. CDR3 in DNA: TGTGCCAGCAGTTTTTGGAAGGTTGGGCAGATGAACACTGAAGCTTTCTTT. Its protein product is CASSFWKVGQMNTEAFF.

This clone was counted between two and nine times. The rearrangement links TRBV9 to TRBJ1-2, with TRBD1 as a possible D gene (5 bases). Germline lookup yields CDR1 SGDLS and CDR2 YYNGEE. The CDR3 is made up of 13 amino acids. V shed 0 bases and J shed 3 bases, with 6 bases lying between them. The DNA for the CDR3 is TGTGCCAGCAGCGTAGGAGGGGACTATGGCTACACCTTC. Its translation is CASSVGGDYGYTF. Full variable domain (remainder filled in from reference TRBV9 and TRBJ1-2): DSGVTQTPKHLITATGQRVTLRCSPRSGDLSVYWYQQSLDQGLQFLIQYYNGEERAKGNILERFSAQQFPDLHSELNLSSLELGDSALYFCASSVGGDYGYTFGSGTRLTVV.

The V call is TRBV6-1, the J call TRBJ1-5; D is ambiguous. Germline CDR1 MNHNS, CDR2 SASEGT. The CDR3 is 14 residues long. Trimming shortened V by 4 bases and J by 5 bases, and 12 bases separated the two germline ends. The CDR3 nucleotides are TGTGCCAGCAGTGGACGGGAGGGTGATCAGCCCCAGCATTTT. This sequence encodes CASSGREGDQPQHF.

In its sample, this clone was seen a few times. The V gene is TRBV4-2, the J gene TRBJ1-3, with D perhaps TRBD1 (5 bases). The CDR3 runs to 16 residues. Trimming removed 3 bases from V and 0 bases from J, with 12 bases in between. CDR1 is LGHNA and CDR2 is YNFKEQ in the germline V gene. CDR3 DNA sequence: TGTGCCAGCAGCCAGGAAGGGACGGCCTCTGGAAACACCATATATTTT. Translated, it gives CASSQEGTASGNTIYF.

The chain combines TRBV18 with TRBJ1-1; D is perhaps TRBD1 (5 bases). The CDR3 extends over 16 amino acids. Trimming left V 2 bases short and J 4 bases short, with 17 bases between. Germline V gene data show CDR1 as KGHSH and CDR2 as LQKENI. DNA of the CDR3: TGTGCCAGCTCACCAATTTTGAAGCCTGGGGGCACTGAAGCTTTCTTT. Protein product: CASSPILKPGGTEAFF.

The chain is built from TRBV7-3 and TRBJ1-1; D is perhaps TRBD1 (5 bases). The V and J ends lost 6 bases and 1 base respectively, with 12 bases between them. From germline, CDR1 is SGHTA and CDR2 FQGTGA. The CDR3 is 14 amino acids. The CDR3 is CASRSQGANTEAFF. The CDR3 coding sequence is TGTGCCAGCAGATCGCAAGGGGCGAACACTGAAGCTTTCTTT. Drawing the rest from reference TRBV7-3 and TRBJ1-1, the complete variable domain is GAGVSQTPSNKVTEKGKYVELRCDPISGHTALYWYRQSLGQGPEFLIYFQGTGAADDSGLPNDRFFAVRPEGSVSTLKIQRTERGDSAVYLCASRSQGANTEAFFGQGTRLTVV.

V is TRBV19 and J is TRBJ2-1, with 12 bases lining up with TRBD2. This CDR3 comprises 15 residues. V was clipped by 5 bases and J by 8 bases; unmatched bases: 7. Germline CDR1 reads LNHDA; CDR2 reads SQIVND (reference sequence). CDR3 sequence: CASSVPSGGGDEQFF. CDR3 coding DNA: TGTGCCAGTAGTGTCCCTAGCGGGGGGGGCGATGAGCAGTTCTTC.

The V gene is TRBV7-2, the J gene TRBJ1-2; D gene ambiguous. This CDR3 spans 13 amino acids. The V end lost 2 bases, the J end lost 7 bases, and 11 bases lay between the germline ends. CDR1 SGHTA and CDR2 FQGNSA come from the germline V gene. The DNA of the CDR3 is TGTGCCAGCAGCTTAATGGGTCGATCTGGCTACACCTTC. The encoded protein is CASSLMGRSGYTF. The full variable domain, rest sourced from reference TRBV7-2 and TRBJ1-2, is GAGVSQSPSNKVTEKGKDVELRCDPISGHTALYWYRQSLGQGLEFLIYFQGNSAPDKSGLPSDRFSAERTGGSVSTLTIQRTQQEDSAVYLCASSLMGRSGYTFGSGTRLTVV.

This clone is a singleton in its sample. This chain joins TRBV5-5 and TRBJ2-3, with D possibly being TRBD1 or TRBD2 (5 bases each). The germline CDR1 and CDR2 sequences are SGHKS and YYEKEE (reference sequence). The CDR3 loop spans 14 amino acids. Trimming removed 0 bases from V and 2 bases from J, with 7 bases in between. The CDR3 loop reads CASSLGDHTDTQYF. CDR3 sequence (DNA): TGTGCCAGCAGCTTGGGGGACCACACAGATACGCAGTATTTT.

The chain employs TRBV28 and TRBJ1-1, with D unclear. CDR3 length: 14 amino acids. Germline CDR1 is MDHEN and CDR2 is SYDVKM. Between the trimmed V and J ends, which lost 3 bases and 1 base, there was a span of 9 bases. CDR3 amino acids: CASSLGRANTEAFF. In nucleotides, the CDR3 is TGTGCCAGCAGTTTGGGAAGGGCGAACACTGAAGCTTTCTTT.

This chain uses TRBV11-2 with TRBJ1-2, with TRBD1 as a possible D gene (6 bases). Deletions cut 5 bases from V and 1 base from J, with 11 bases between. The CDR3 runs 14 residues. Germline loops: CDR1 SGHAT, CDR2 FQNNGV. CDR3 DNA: TGTGCCAGCAGCCCGAGGGGGGGTAACTATGGCTACACCTTC. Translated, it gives CASSPRGGNYGYTF.

This CDR3 reads CARGGAEGEKLFF. CDR3 DNA sequence: TGTGCCAGGGGTGGGGCCGAGGGTGAAAAACTGTTTTTT. J is TRBJ1-4 and V is TRBV2; the D gene is possibly TRBD1 (5 bases). CDR1 SNHLY and CDR2 FYNNEI come from the germline V gene. V was trimmed by 9 bases and J by 7 bases, leaving 15 bases between them. The CDR3 is made up of 13 amino acids.

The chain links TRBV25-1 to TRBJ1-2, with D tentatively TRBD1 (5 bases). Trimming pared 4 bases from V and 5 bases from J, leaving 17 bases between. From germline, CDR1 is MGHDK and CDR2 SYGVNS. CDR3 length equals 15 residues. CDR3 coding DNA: TGTGCCAGCAGTGCCCTCAAGGGGCGCGGGTATGGCTACACCTTC. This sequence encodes CASSALKGRGYGYTF.

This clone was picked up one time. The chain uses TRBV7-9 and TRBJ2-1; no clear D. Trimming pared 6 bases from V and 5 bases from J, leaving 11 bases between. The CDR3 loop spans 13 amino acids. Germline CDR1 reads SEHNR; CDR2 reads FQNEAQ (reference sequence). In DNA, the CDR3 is TGTGCCAGCAGGAGGACGGAAAACAATGAGCAGTTCTTC. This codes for CASRRTENNEQFF.

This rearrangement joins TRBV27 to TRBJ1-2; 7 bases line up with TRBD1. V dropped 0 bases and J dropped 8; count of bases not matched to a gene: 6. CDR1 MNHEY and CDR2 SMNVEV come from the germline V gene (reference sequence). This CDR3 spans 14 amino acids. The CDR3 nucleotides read TGTGCCAGCAGTTTATCAGGAGGGGGCGGCGGCTACACCTTC. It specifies CASSLSGGGGGYTF.

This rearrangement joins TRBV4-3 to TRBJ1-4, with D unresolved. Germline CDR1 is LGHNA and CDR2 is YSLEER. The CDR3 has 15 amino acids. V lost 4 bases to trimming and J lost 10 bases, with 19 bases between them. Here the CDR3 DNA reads TGCGCCAGCAGCCCCGAACGGCGCCTCCGAGGAAAACTGTTTTTT. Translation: CASSPERRLRGKLFF.

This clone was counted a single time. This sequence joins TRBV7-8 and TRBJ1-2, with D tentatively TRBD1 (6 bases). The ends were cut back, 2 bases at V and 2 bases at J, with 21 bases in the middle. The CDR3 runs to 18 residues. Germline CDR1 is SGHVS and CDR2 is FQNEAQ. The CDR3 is CASSLPLRGRRKNYGYTF. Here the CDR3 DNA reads TGTGCCAGCAGCTTACCCTTGCGGGGGCGAAGAAAGAACTATGGCTACACCTTC.

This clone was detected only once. The CDR3 sequence: CASSLARDEQYF. The DNA for the CDR3 is TGTGCCAGCAGCTTAGCTCGGGACGAGCAGTACTTC. The chain employs TRBV7-8 and TRBJ2-7; D remains unclear. Germline assignment: CDR1 SGHVS and CDR2 FQNEAQ. The CDR3 consists of 12 residues. The germline V and J ends were trimmed by 0 bases and 5 bases, with 5 bases remaining between them.

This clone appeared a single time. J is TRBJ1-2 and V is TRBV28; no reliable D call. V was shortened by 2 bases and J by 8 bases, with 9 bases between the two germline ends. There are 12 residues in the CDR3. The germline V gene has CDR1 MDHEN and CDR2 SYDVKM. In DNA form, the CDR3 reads TGTGCCAGCAGTTTACAGGCGCTGGGCTACACCTTC. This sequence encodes CASSLQALGYTF.

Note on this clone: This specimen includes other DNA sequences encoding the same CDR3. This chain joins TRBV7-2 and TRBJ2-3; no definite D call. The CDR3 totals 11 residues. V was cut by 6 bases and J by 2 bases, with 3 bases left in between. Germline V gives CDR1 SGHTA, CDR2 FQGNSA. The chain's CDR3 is CASSFTDTQYF. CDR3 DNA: TGTGCCAGCAGTTTCACAGATACGCAGTATTTT.